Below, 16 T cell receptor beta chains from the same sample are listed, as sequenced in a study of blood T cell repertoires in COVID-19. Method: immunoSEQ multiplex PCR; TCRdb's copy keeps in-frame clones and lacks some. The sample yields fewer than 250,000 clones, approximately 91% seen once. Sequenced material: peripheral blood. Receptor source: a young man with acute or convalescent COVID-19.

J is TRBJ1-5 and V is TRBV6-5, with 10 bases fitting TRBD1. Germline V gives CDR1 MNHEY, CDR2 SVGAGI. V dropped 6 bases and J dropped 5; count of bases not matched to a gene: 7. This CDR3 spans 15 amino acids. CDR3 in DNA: TGTGCCAGCAGGGAGGGACAGGGGAGAGATCAGCCCCAGCATTTT. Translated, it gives CASREGQGRDQPQHF.

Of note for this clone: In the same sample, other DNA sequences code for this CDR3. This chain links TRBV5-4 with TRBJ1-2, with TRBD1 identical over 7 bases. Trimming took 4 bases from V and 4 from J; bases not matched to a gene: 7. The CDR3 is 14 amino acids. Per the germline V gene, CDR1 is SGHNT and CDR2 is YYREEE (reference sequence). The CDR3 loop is CASSPGQDLYGYTF. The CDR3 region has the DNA TGTGCCAGCAGCCCTGGACAGGACCTCTATGGCTACACCTTC.

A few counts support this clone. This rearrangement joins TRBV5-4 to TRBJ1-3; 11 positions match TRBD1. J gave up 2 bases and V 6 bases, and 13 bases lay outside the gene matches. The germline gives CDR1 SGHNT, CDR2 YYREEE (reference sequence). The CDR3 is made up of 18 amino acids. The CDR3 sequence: CASTSGTGGPLPGNTIYF. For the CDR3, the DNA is TGTGCCAGCACCTCCGGGACAGGGGGACCCCTACCTGGAAACACCATATATTTT.

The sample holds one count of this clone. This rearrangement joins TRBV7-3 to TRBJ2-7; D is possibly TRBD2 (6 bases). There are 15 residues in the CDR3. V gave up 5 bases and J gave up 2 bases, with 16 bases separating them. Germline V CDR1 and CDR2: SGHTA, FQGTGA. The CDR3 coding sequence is TGTGCCAGCAGCCCAGGAGCGGGCCCAACCTACGAGCAGTACTTC. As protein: CASSPGAGPTYEQYF.

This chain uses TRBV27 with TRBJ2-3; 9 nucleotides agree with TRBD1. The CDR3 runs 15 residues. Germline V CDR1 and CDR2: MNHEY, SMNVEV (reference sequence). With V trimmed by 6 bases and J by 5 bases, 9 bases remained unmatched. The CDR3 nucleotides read TGTGCCAGCAGCCCCCGGGACAGGGATATAGATACGCAGTATTTT. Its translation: CASSPRDRDIDTQYF.

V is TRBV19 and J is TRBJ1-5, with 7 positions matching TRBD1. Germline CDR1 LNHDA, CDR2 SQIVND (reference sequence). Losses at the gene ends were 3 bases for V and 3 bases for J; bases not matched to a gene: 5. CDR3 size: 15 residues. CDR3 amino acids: CASSMKGAFNQPQHF. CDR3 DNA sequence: TGTGCCAGTAGTATGAAGGGGGCTTTCAATCAGCCCCAGCATTTT.

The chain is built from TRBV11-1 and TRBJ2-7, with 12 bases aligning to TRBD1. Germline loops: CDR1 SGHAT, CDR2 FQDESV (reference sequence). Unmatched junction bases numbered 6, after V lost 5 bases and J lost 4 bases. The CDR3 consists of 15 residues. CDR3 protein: CASSLGQGAWYEQYF. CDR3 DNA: TGTGCCAGCAGCCTGGGACAGGGGGCATGGTACGAGCAGTACTTC. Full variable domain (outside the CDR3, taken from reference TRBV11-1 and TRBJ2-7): EAEVAQSPRYKITEKSQAVAFWCDPISGHATLYWYRQILGQGPELLVQFQDESVVDDSQLPKDRFSAERLKGVDSTLKIQPAELGDSAMYLCASSLGQGAWYEQYFGPGTRLTVT.

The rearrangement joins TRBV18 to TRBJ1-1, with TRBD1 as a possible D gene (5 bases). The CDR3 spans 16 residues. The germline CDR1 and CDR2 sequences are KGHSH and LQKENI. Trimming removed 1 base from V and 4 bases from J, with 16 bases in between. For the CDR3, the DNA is TGTGCCAGCTCACCACTTAGGCGGCAGGGACTCACTGAAGCTTTCTTT. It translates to CASSPLRRQGLTEAFF. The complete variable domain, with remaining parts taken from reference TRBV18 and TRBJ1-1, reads NAGVMQNPRHLVRRRGQEARLRCSPMKGHSHVYWYRQLPEEGLKFMVYLQKENIIDESGMPKERFSAEFPKEGPSILRIQQVVRGDSAAYFCASSPLRRQGLTEAFFGQGTRLTVV.

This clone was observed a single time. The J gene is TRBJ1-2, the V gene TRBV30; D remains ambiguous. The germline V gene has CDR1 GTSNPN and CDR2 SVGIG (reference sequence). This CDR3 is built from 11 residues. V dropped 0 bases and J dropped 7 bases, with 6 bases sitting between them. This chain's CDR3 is CAWSVRGGYTF. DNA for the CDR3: TGTGCCTGGAGTGTACGAGGTGGCTACACCTTC.

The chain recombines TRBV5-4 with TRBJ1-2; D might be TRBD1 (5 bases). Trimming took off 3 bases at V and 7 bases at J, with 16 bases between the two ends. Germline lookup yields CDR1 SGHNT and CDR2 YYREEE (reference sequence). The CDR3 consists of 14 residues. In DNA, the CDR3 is TGTGCCAGCAGCTCACAAGGGGCCAGCCCTGGCTACACCTTC. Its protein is CASSSQGASPGYTF.

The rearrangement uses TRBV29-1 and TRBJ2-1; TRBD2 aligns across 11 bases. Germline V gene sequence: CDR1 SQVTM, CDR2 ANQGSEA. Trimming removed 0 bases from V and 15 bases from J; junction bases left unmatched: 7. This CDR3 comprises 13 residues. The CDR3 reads CSVEDLQLAGAFF. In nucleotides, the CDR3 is TGCAGCGTTGAAGATCTTCAACTAGCGGGAGCGTTCTTC.

This CDR3 reads CASSPGGLGGTQYF. For the CDR3, the DNA is TGTGCCAGTAGTCCCGGGGGGCTTGGAGGGACCCAGTACTTC. This chain links TRBV19 with TRBJ2-5; D is perhaps TRBD2 (7 bases). The germline CDR1 and CDR2 sequences are LNHDA and SQIVND (reference sequence). V dropped 5 bases and J dropped 7 bases, with 17 bases sitting between them. This CDR3 has 14 amino acids.

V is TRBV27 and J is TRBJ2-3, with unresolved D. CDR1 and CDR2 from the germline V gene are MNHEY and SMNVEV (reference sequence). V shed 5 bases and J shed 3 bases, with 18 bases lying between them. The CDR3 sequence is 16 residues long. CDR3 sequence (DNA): TGTGCCAGCAGTCTAAGCTCTTTGGTAATGACAGATACGCAGTATTTT. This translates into CASSLSSLVMTDTQYF.

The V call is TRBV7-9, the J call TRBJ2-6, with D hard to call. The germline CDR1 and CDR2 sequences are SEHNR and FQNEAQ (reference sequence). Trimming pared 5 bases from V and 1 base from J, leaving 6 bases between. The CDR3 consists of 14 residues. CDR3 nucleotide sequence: TGTGCCAGCAGCCTCTCGTCTGGGGCCAACGTCCTGACTTTC. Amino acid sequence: CASSLSSGANVLTF.

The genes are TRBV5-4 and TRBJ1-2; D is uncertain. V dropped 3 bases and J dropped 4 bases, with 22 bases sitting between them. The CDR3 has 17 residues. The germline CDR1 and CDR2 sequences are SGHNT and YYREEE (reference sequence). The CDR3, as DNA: TGTGCCAGCAGCTCCCGCGAGGGAGGGCCGACCCGCTATGGCTACACCTTC. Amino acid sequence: CASSSREGGPTRYGYTF.

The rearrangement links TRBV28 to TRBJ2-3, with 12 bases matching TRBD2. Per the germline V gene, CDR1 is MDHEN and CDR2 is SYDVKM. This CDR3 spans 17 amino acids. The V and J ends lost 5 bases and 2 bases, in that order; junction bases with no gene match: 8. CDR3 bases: TGTGCCAGCAGTGCCCCTGGACTAGCGGGGATCACAGATACGCAGTATTTT. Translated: CASSAPGLAGITDTQYF.